One and the same sample provided the 18 T cell receptor beta chains below, sequenced in a study of shared clonotypes between healthy human individuals. The assay was immunoSEQ multiplex PCR, and TCRdb's table has in-frame clones only and misses some. Among 2.3 million or so clones listed, over 85% were seen once. Input material: naive CD4+ T cells from PBMCs. Subset here: CD45RA+ positively selected. The origin of the receptors is a man aged 18 to 29 in good health. Some clones in this sample may be carry-over from other donors' samples.

J is TRBJ2-5 and V is TRBV6-5; D might be TRBD1 (6 bases). The CDR3 is made up of 12 amino acids. CDR1 is MNHEY and CDR2 is SVGAGI in the germline V gene. V gave up 6 bases and J gave up 5 bases, with 10 bases separating them. The CDR3 DNA reads TGTGCCAGCAGACAGGGTCGGGAGACCCAGTACTTC. Protein product: CASRQGRETQYF.

This chain connects TRBV5-1 to TRBJ2-5; TRBD1 might be the D (5 bases). This CDR3 has 15 residues. CDR1 and CDR2 (germline): SGHRS, YFSETQ. The germline V and J ends were trimmed by 0 bases and 4 bases, with 13 bases remaining between them. The CDR3 DNA is TGCGCCAGCAGCTTGGGTACGACAGCCCGAGAGACCCAGTACTTC. Its translation: CASSLGTTARETQYF.

Points on this clone: Other DNA sequences in this sample translate to the same CDR3. The chain links TRBV5-1 to TRBJ1-1; D is unresolved. The CDR3 is 13 residues long. V lost 0 bases to trimming and J lost 4 bases, with 7 bases between them. The germline gives CDR1 SGHRS, CDR2 YFSETQ. CDR3 nucleotides: TGCGCCAGCAGCTTGGAGGGAACCACTGAAGCTTTCTTT. Protein sequence: CASSLEGTTEAFF.

The chain has TRBV19 and TRBJ2-1, with D unresolved. Germline V gives CDR1 LNHDA, CDR2 SQIVND (reference sequence). This CDR3 is 15 amino acids long. Trimming shortened V by 2 bases and J by 0 bases, and 8 bases separated the two germline ends. Written as DNA, the CDR3 is TGTGCCAGTAGTATATCTGCGAGCTCCTACAATGAGCAGTTCTTC. Amino acids: CASSISASSYNEQFF.

V usage is TRBV4-3 and J usage is TRBJ1-5; the D gene is possibly TRBD1 (6 bases). Germline V gene sequence: CDR1 LGHNA, CDR2 YSLEER. CDR3 length: 15 amino acids. V gave up 0 bases and J gave up 11 bases, with 17 bases separating them. CDR3: CASSQDRDGTTTQHF. CDR3 DNA: TGCGCCAGCAGCCAAGATCGGGACGGGACAACGACCCAGCATTTT.

The J gene is TRBJ1-2, the V gene TRBV9; D not certain. Between the trimmed V and J ends, which lost 0 bases and 5 bases, there was a span of 11 bases. The CDR3 is 14 amino acids. Germline V gives CDR1 SGDLS, CDR2 YYNGEE. CDR3 sequence: CASSVDREGYGYTF. CDR3 nucleotides: TGTGCCAGCAGCGTAGATAGAGAGGGTTATGGCTACACCTTC.

Note on this clone: Other DNA sequences of this sample code for an identical CDR3. This rearrangement joins TRBV20-1 to TRBJ2-3; D unclear. This CDR3 contains 11 residues. Germline V gene data show CDR1 as DFQATT and CDR2 as SNEGSKA (reference sequence). Trimming left V 4 bases short and J 3 bases short, with 5 bases between. CDR3 loop: CSATTTDTQYF. DNA for the CDR3: TGCAGTGCTACTACGACAGATACGCAGTATTTT.

This clone was detected only once. The chain is built from TRBV4-1 and TRBJ2-5, with 8 bases identical to TRBD2. CDR1 and CDR2 from the germline V gene are MGHRA and YSYEKL. The CDR3 covers 16 residues. Germline trimming cut 5 bases from V and 1 base from J; bases unmatched to any gene: 9. The CDR3 coding sequence is TGCGCCAGCAGCAGACGCGTGCGGGAGGTCCAAGAGACCCAGTACTTC. Residues: CASSRRVREVQETQYF.

This sequence joins TRBV2 and TRBJ2-7; TRBD1 matches at 7 bases. Germline CDR1 is SNHLY and CDR2 is FYNNEI. The CDR3 contains 13 residues. Trimming at V came to 7 bases and at J to 3 bases, leaving 6 bases not matched to a gene. The CDR3 loop reads CASIRQGIYEQYF. In nucleotides, the CDR3 is TGTGCCAGCATAAGACAGGGCATCTACGAGCAGTACTTC. The full variable domain, rest sourced from reference TRBV2 and TRBJ2-7, is EPEVTQTPSHQVTQMGQEVILRCVPISNHLYFYWYRQILGQKVEFLVSFYNNEISEKSEIFDDQFSVERPDGSNFTLKIRSTKLEDSAMYFCASIRQGIYEQYFGPGTRLTVT.

The rearrangement uses TRBV4-3 and TRBJ2-4, with 8 bases matching TRBD2. The V segment lost 0 bases and the J segment 7 bases; nucleotides outside the gene matches: 8. From germline, CDR1 is LGHNA and CDR2 YSLEER. This CDR3 spans 16 amino acids. This CDR3 reads CASSQDRAAGVNIQYF. In DNA form, the CDR3 reads TGCGCCAGCAGCCAAGATCGGGCAGCGGGAGTGAACATTCAGTACTTC.

The V and J genes are TRBV13 and TRBJ2-1; D is perhaps TRBD2 (6 bases). Germline V gene lookup returns CDR1 PRHDT and CDR2 FYEKMQ (reference sequence). This CDR3 region has 18 residues. V lost 0 bases and J lost 0, with 15 bases in between. CDR3 loop: CASSLGLARASSYNEQFF. CDR3 bases: TGTGCCAGCAGCTTAGGGCTAGCGAGGGCCAGCTCCTACAATGAGCAGTTCTTC.

The J gene is TRBJ2-7, the V gene TRBV14; TRBD1 or TRBD2 may be the D gene (5 bases each). Trimming removed 3 bases at V and 2 bases at J, with 23 bases between. Germline V CDR1 and CDR2: SGHDN, FVKESK. This CDR3 spans 18 amino acids. The CDR3 loop reads CASSHIMGHRDGPYEQYF. CDR3 nucleotides: TGTGCCAGCAGCCATATAATGGGGCACCGGGACGGACCCTACGAGCAGTACTTC.

This chain joins TRBV7-2 and TRBJ2-5; weak D call: TRBD2 (7 bases). CDR3 length equals 14 residues. Per germline, CDR1 SGHTA and CDR2 FQGNSA. Trimming shortened V by 4 bases and J by 2 bases, and 11 bases separated the two germline ends. The CDR3 DNA reads as TGTGCCAGCAGCTCACAGGGAGGGCAAGAGACCCAGTACTTC. This codes for CASSSQGGQETQYF. The complete variable domain, with remaining parts taken from reference TRBV7-2 and TRBJ2-5, reads GAGVSQSPSNKVTEKGKDVELRCDPISGHTALYWYRQSLGQGLEFLIYFQGNSAPDKSGLPSDRFSAERTGGSVSTLTIQRTQQEDSAVYLCASSSQGGQETQYFGPGTRLLVL.

V gene TRBV11-1 combines with J gene TRBJ2-4; D is unresolved. The CDR3 is 17 amino acids. Germline V CDR1 and CDR2: SGHAT, FQDESV (reference sequence). Between the trimmed V and J ends, which lost 5 bases and 0 bases, there was a span of 17 bases. CDR3 residues: CASSQPGWQGAKNIQYF. DNA of the CDR3: TGTGCCAGCAGCCAACCCGGCTGGCAAGGAGCCAAAAACATTCAGTACTTC.

The rearrangement links TRBV28 to TRBJ1-1; tentative D call: TRBD1 (5 bases). Per germline, CDR1 MDHEN and CDR2 SYDVKM. The CDR3 runs 15 residues. Trimming removed 3 bases at V and 1 base at J, with 12 bases between. CDR3 DNA sequence: TGTGCCAGCAGTTTTAATGGGGCAGGGAACACTGAAGCTTTCTTT. Amino acids: CASSFNGAGNTEAFF.

The chain recombines TRBV15 with TRBJ2-5, with 7 bases aligning to TRBD2. The trim removed 3 bases at V and 1 base at J, leaving 2 bases unmatched. The CDR3 is 14 residues long. In germline, CDR1 is LNHNV, CDR2 YYDKDF (reference sequence). The CDR3 nucleotides read TGTGCCACCAGCAGCGGGGGGATCCAAGAGACCCAGTACTTC. Its protein is CATSSGGIQETQYF.

This clone has a handful of counts. The chain combines TRBV5-4 with TRBJ1-4; 8 bases are a match to TRBD1. The trim removed 1 base at V and 8 bases at J, leaving 10 bases unmatched. The CDR3 totals 16 residues. Germline CDR1 and CDR2: SGHNT and YYREEE (reference sequence). The CDR3 sequence is CASSLRVRQGSEKLFF. For the CDR3, the DNA is TGTGCCAGCAGCTTGCGAGTCAGACAGGGGAGCGAAAAACTGTTTTTT.

This chain joins TRBV6-1 and TRBJ2-3, with TRBD2 matching 11 bases. CDR3 length: 18 amino acids. The ends lost 4 bases at V and 2 bases at J; junction bases unmatched: 11. In germline, CDR1 is MNHNS, CDR2 SASEGT. The CDR3 spells CASSGRYGTSGYTDTQYF. In DNA form, the CDR3 reads TGTGCCAGCAGTGGGCGATATGGGACTAGCGGTTACACAGATACGCAGTATTTT.